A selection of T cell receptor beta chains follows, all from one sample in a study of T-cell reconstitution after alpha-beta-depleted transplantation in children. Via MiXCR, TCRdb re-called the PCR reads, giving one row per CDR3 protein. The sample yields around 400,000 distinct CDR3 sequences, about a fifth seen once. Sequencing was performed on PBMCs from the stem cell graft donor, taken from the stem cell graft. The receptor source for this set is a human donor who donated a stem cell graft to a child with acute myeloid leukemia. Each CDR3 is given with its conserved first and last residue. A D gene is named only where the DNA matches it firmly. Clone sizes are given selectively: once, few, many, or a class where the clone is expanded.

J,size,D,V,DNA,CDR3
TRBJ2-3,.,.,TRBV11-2,TGTGCCAGCAGCTTAGGGCGGACTATAGCACCAGATACGCAGTATTTT,CASSLGRTIAPDTQYF
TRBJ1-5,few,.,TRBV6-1,TGTGCCAGCAGGAGGGAGGTGAATCAGCCCCAGCATTTT,CASRREVNQPQHF
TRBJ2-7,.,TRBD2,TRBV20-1,TGCAGTGCTAGCAACCGCCCAGCGGGAGCCTACGAGCAGTACTTC,CSASNRPAGAYEQYF
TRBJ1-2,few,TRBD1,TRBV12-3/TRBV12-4,TGTGCCAGCAGTCCAGGGGGGACAGGGCGTAGTGGCTACACCTTC,CASSPGGTGRSGYTF
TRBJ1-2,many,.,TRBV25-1,TGTGCCAGCAGTGAGGCCCTCGGCGCGGGGGGGTATGGCTACACCTTC,CASSEALGAGGYGYTF
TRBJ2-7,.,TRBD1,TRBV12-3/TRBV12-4,TGTGCCAGCAGGTGGACAGGGGCCGGCGGCGAGCAGTACTTC,CASRWTGAGGEQYF
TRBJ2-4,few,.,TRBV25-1,TGTGCCAGCAGTCCTGGGTCACTAGCCAAAAACATTCAGTACTTC,CASSPGSLAKNIQYF
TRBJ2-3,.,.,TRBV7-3,TGTGCCAGCAGCTTAAAAGTAGATACGCAGTATTTT,CASSLKVDTQYF
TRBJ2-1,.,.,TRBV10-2,TGCGCCAGCAGGGACTACGGTAAAGATGAGCAGTTCTTC,CASRDYGKDEQFF
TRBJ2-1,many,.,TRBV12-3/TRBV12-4,TGTGCCAGCAGTTTTGTTCGCAGGGGCGAGAATGAGCAGTTCTTC,CASSFVRRGENEQFF
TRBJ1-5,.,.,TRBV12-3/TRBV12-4,TGTGCCAGCAGTTTAGCGTCGGGGGCCAATCAGCCCCAGCATTTT,CASSLASGANQPQHF
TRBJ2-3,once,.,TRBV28,TGTGCCAGCAGTTTAAGGCTATCAGATACGCAGTATTTT,CASSLRLSDTQYF
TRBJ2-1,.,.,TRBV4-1,TGCGCCAGCAGCCAGGGGGGATTTCAGTTCTTC,CASSQGGFQFF
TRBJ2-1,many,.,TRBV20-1,TGCAGTGCAGTAGCAGTCAATGAGCAGTTCTTC,CSAVAVNEQFF
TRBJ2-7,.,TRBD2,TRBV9,TGTGCCAGCAGCGTAGCTAGCGGGACAACCTACGAGCAGTACTTC,CASSVASGTTYEQYF
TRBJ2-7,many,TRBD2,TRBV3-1,TGTGCCAGCAGCCAAGTGTCTAGCGGGACCTACGAGCAGTACTTC,CASSQVSSGTYEQYF